This section outlines one TCR beta chain sequence together with its context. The length of the CDR3 is 16 residues. CDR1 SGHTA and CDR2 FQGNSA come from the germline V gene. Germline trimming cut 4 bases from V and 7 bases from J; bases unmatched to any gene: 10. As handled by the study authors: Nucleated cell number was recorded as an estimate derived from reference gene primer amplification. Sequenced by immunoSEQ multiplex PCR; TCRdb stores in-frame clones only, minus some. V and J calls and clone size follow that table, whereas D and trimming were derived from the DNA. The table includes around 99,000 clones, about 90% detected once. The data stem from a study of blood T cell repertoires in COVID-19. As for the study in general: Samples came from the United States, Italy and Spain, spanning acute and convalescent COVID-19. PBMCs, B-cell-depleted T cells, or T cells were the source of the cDNA or gDNA that made up the material.

The chain combines TRBV7-2 with TRBJ1-4; 9 bases are shared with TRBD1. The sample comprised peripheral blood. The receptor was isolated from a man aged 35-49 years with active or convalescent COVID-19. CDR3 protein: CASSYLWGTGIEKLFF. The DNA of the CDR3 is TGTGCCAGCAGCTACCTATGGGGGACAGGGATTGAAAAACTGTTTTTT.